The 20 T cell receptor beta chains below come from one sample, sequenced in a study of shared clonotypes between healthy human individuals. Profiled with immunoSEQ multiplex PCR; TCRdb holds only in-frame clones, not every one. The data hold millions of clones, with around nine tenths observed a single time. The sample was naive CD4+ T cells sorted from blood. Subset: CD45RA+ positively selected. These receptors all stem from a man younger than 35 in good health.

Details on this clone: Other DNA sequences of this sample code for an identical CDR3. The chain is built from TRBV5-4 and TRBJ2-5; D possibly corresponds to TRBD2 (7 bases). Germline assignment: CDR1 SGHNT and CDR2 YYREEE (reference sequence). Trimming took 4 bases from V and 4 from J, leaving 11 bases between them. CDR3 length: 13 amino acids. The CDR3 DNA follows: TGTGCCAGCAGCCGGGGGGCTGGAGAGACCCAGTACTTC. This sequence encodes CASSRGAGETQYF.

This sequence joins TRBV28 and TRBJ2-2; no clear D. Germline CDR1 and CDR2: MDHEN and SYDVKM. The CDR3 covers 14 residues. V shed 7 bases and J shed 6 bases, with 15 bases lying between them. CDR3 DNA: TGTGCCAGCATGGGAAGGATGGGTGCCGGGGAGCTGTTTTTT. Protein: CASMGRMGAGELFF.

This clone is a singleton in its sample. The chain has TRBV5-1 and TRBJ2-7; D gene uncertain. Trimming removed 4 bases from V and 1 base from J, with 9 bases in between. The length of the CDR3 is 13 residues. CDR1 SGHRS and CDR2 YFSETQ come from the germline V gene. This CDR3 is CASSDPPSYEQYF. The CDR3 nucleotides read TGCGCCAGCAGCGACCCGCCTTCCTACGAGCAGTACTTC.

The chain links TRBV7-9 to TRBJ2-3, with 10 bases fitting TRBD2. From germline, CDR1 is SEHNR and CDR2 FQNEAQ (reference sequence). This CDR3 comprises 14 residues. J lost 7 bases, V lost 0 bases, and 1 base had no gene match. CDR3 DNA: TGTGCCAGCAGCTTAGCTAGCGGGGGGAATACGCAGTATTTT. It translates to CASSLASGGNTQYF.

The chain combines TRBV6-6 with TRBJ1-1; D is possibly TRBD1 (6 bases). CDR3 size: 15 residues. The V and J ends lost 0 bases and 8 bases respectively, with 16 bases between them. In germline, CDR1 is MNHNY, CDR2 SVGAGI (reference sequence). The DNA for the CDR3 is TGTGCCAGCAGTTACTCCCGAGGGGGGCAGGAGGAAGCTTTCTTT. It encodes CASSYSRGGQEEAFF.

The chain combines TRBV30 with TRBJ1-1; D unclear. Trimming pared 1 base from V and 4 bases from J, leaving 4 bases between. Germline V gene sequence: CDR1 GTSNPN, CDR2 SVGIG (reference sequence). The CDR3 loop spans 11 amino acids. The DNA for the CDR3 is TGTGCCTGGAGTGCCTTCACTGAAGCTTTCTTT. Residues: CAWSAFTEAFF.

The V gene is TRBV28, the J gene TRBJ2-7; 12 nucleotides line up with TRBD1. This CDR3 region has 17 residues. Germline values: CDR1 MDHEN, CDR2 SYDVKM. Trimming at V came to 3 bases and at J to 2 bases, leaving 8 bases not matched to a gene. CDR3 region: CASSFPEGQGATYEQYF. CDR3 DNA: TGTGCCAGCAGTTTCCCAGAGGGACAGGGGGCTACCTACGAGCAGTACTTC. Complete variable domain (other parts from reference TRBV28 and TRBJ2-7): DVKVTQSSRYLVKRTGEKVFLECVQDMDHENMFWYRQDPGLGLRLIYFSYDVKMKEKGDIPEGYSVSREKKERFSLILESASTNQTSMYLCASSFPEGQGATYEQYFGPGTRLTVT.

In DNA form, the CDR3 reads TGTGCCATCAGTGAGTTGGTCAGGGAGGACTACGAGCAGTACTTC. Encoded protein: CAISELVREDYEQYF. V and J are TRBV10-3 and TRBJ2-5, with D perhaps TRBD2 (6 bases). The J call may be incorrect, as the DNA end agrees better with TRBJ2-7. The CDR3 runs to 15 residues. Germline V gives CDR1 ENHRY, CDR2 SYGVKD.

This rearrangement joins TRBV5-1 to TRBJ1-5, with no clear D. This CDR3 is built from 14 residues. V was clipped by 0 bases and J by 8 bases, with 12 bases between them. Germline CDR1 reads SGHRS; CDR2 reads YFSETQ. The CDR3 here is CASSLAPFVEPQHF. CDR3 DNA sequence: TGCGCCAGCAGCTTGGCCCCGTTTGTAGAGCCCCAGCATTTT.

V gene TRBV7-2 combines with J gene TRBJ2-3; 12 nucleotides line up with TRBD2. The germline V gene encodes CDR1 SGHTA and CDR2 FQGNSA. The CDR3 loop spans 16 amino acids. J gave up 4 bases and V 3 bases, and 5 bases lay outside the gene matches. The CDR3 protein is CASSFPLAGGADTQYF. In nucleotides, the CDR3 is TGTGCCAGCAGCTTCCCCCTAGCGGGAGGGGCAGATACGCAGTATTTT.

The sample holds one count of this clone. This chain's CDR3 is CASTTGEKNTEAFF. In nucleotides, the CDR3 is TGTGCCAGCACCACAGGGGAAAAGAACACTGAAGCTTTCTTT. This chain uses TRBV28 with TRBJ1-1; 7 bases are a match to TRBD1. The CDR3 sequence is 14 residues long. The germline CDR1 and CDR2 sequences are MDHEN and SYDVKM. The trim removed 7 bases at V and 1 base at J, leaving 6 bases unmatched.

For this clone: Within the sample, other DNA sequences also encode this same CDR3. V gene TRBV5-1 combines with J gene TRBJ1-5; D is undetermined. Germline values: CDR1 SGHRS, CDR2 YFSETQ. V shed 0 bases and J shed 3 bases, with 10 bases lying between them. This CDR3 is built from 15 residues. This CDR3 reads CASSLEGRANQPQHF. The DNA for the CDR3 is TGCGCCAGCAGCTTGGAGGGTCGGGCCAATCAGCCCCAGCATTTT.

As concerns this clone: Other DNA sequences in the same sample also yield this CDR3. This chain connects TRBV30 to TRBJ2-7, with 7 bases that match TRBD2. V was pared by 0 bases and J by 1 base, with 3 bases of the junction left unmatched. The germline gives CDR1 GTSNPN, CDR2 SVGIG (reference sequence). This CDR3 spans 14 amino acids. The CDR3 loop reads CAWSVRGLSYEQYF. In nucleotides, the CDR3 is TGTGCCTGGAGTGTACGGGGACTATCCTACGAGCAGTACTTC.

Comments on this clone: Other DNA sequences in the sample encode the same CDR3. The chain recombines TRBV5-1 with TRBJ2-3; 9 positions match TRBD2. The CDR3 extends over 15 amino acids. With 0 bases clipped from V and 2 bases from J, the junction kept 1 base outside the gene matches. Germline V gene data show CDR1 as SGHRS and CDR2 as YFSETQ. CDR3: CASSLGLAATDTQYF. The CDR3 nucleotides are TGCGCCAGCAGCTTGGGACTAGCGGCCACAGATACGCAGTATTTT.

About this clone itself: This specimen includes other DNA sequences encoding the same CDR3. The rearrangement uses TRBV4-1 and TRBJ2-6; unclear D gene. This CDR3 is built from 15 residues. Germline CDR1 is MGHRA and CDR2 is YSYEKL. V lost 1 base to trimming and J lost 0 bases, with 4 bases between them. Here the CDR3 DNA reads TGCGCCAGCAGCCAAGCAAGCTCTGGGGCCAACGTCCTGACTTTC. Encoded protein: CASSQASSGANVLTF.

A single count supports this clone. The J gene is TRBJ2-3, the V gene TRBV19; D may match TRBD1 or TRBD2 (5 bases each). Trimming shortened V by 1 base and J by 1 base, and 12 bases separated the two germline ends. This CDR3 has 16 amino acids. Looked up from germline, CDR1 is LNHDA and CDR2 is SQIVND (reference sequence). The CDR3 loop reads CASSIAGTVGTDTQYF. The DNA of the CDR3 is TGTGCCAGTAGTATAGCAGGGACGGTGGGCACAGATACGCAGTATTTT.

J is TRBJ2-5 and V is TRBV5-1, with D uncertain. This CDR3 is built from 17 residues. V dropped 4 bases and J dropped 2 bases, with 21 bases sitting between them. Germline values: CDR1 SGHRS, CDR2 YFSETQ. The CDR3 coding sequence is TGCGCCAGCAGCCCTATATTTCGACGGACCGGTCAAGAGACCCAGTACTTC. Translation gives CASSPIFRRTGQETQYF. The complete variable domain, with remaining parts taken from reference TRBV5-1 and TRBJ2-5, reads KAGVTQTPRYLIKTRGQQVTLSCSPISGHRSVSWYQQTPGQGLQFLFEYFSETQRNKGNFPGRFSGRQFSNSRSEMNVSTLELGDSALYLCASSPIFRRTGQETQYFGPGTRLLVL.

CDR3 protein: CATSRGQNEKLFF. As DNA, the CDR3 is TGTGCCACCAGCAGAGGACAGAATGAAAAACTGTTTTTT. The V gene is TRBV15, the J gene TRBJ1-4, with D possibly matching TRBD1 (5 bases). The germline V gene encodes CDR1 LNHNV and CDR2 YYDKDF (reference sequence). The CDR3 has 13 residues. Between the trimmed V and J ends, which lost 1 base and 5 bases, there was a span of 5 bases.

Details on this clone: The sample has other DNA sequences that encode this CDR3 too. The chain is built from TRBV18 and TRBJ1-1, with TRBD1 matching 8 bases. The germline V gene has CDR1 KGHSH and CDR2 LQKENI. V dropped 3 bases and J dropped 1; count of bases not matched to a gene: 1. CDR3 length: 14 amino acids. CDR3: CASSPTGGNTEAFF. The CDR3 nucleotides read TGTGCCAGCTCACCCACAGGGGGGAACACTGAAGCTTTCTTT.

This chain links TRBV28 with TRBJ1-4; D remains ambiguous. V lost 3 bases and J lost 7, with 18 bases in between. The CDR3 has 16 residues. CDR1 and CDR2 (germline): MDHEN, SYDVKM. The CDR3 DNA sequence: TGTGCCAGCAGTTTTTCTGGACGGAGTGCGGGTGAAAAACTGTTTTTT. Encoded protein: CASSFSGRSAGEKLFF. Together with reference TRBV28 and TRBJ1-4, the CDR3 gives the full variable domain: DVKVTQSSRYLVKRTGEKVFLECVQDMDHENMFWYRQDPGLGLRLIYFSYDVKMKEKGDIPEGYSVSREKKERFSLILESASTNQTSMYLCASSFSGRSAGEKLFFGSGTQLSVL.